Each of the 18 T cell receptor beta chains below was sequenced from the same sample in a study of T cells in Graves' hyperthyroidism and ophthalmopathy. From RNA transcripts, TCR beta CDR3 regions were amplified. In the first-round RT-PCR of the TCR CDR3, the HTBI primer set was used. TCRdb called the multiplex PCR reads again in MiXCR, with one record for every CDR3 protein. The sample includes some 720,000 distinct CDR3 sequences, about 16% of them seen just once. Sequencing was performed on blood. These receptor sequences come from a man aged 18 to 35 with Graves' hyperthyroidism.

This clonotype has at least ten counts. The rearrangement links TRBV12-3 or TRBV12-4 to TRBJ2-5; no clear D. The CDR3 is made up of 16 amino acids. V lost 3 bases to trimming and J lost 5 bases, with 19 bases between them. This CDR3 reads CASSFSPPEAGETQYF. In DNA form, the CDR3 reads TGTGCCAGCAGTTTTAGCCCTCCCGAAGCCGGGGAGACCCAGTACTTC.

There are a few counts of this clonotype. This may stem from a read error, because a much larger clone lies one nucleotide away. The CDR3 sequence is CASSREGAGSAYEQYF. In nucleotides, the CDR3 is TGTGCCAGCAGTCGGGAAGGGGCAGGGTCGGCCTACGAGCAGTACTTC. The V gene is TRBV28, the J gene TRBJ2-7; D may be TRBD1 or TRBD2 (5 bases each). The CDR3 has 16 residues. Per germline, CDR1 MDHEN and CDR2 SYDVKM. The ends were cut back, 5 bases at V and 2 bases at J, with 19 bases in the middle.

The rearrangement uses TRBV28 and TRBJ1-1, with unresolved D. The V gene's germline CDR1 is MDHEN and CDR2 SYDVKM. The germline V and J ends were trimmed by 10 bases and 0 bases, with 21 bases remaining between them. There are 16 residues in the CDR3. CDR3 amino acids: CATSLRASPMNTEAFF. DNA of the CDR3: TGTGCCACCTCCTTACGGGCCTCCCCAATGAACACTGAAGCTTTCTTT.

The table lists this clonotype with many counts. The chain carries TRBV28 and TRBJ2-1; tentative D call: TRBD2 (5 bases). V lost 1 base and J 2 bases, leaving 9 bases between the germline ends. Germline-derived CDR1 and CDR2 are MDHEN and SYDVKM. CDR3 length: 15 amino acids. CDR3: CASSLSSWAYNEQFF. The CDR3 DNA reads TGTGCCAGCAGTTTATCTAGCTGGGCCTACAATGAGCAGTTCTTC.

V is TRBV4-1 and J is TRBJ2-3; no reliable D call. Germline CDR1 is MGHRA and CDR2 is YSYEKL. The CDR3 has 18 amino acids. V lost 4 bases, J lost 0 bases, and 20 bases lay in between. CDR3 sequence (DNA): TGCGCCAGCAGCCCAGGCTTGGGTGCGAGCTGGAGCACAGATACGCAGTATTTT. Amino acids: CASSPGLGASWSTDTQYF.

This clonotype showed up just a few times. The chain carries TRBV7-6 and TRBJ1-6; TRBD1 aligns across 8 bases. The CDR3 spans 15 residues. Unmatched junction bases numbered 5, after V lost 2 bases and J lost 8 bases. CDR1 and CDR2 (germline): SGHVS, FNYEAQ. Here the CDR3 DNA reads TGTGCCAGCAGCTTATGGCAGGGGGCGGATTCACCCCTCCACTTT. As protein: CASSLWQGADSPLHF. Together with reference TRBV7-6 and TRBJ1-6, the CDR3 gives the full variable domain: GAGVSQSPRYKVTKRGQDVALRCDPISGHVSLYWYRQALGQGPEFLTYFNYEAQQDKSGLPNDRFSAERPEGSISTLTIQRTEQRDSAMYRCASSLWQGADSPLHFGNGTRLTVT.

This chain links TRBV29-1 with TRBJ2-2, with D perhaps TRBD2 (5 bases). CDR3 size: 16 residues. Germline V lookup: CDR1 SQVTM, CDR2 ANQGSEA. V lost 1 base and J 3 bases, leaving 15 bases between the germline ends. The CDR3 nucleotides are TGCAGCGTTGAAGTGTTTGGGAGCCGGGACACCGGGGAGCTGTTTTTT. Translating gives CSVEVFGSRDTGELFF.

CDR3 nucleotide sequence: TGCAGCGTTGAAGATCTCGACGGGAACTCCTACGAGCAGTACTTC. Encoded protein: CSVEDLDGNSYEQYF. The rearrangement uses TRBV29-1 and TRBJ2-7, with TRBD2 as a possible D gene (5 bases). V dropped 0 bases and J dropped 0 bases, with 12 bases sitting between them. Germline values: CDR1 SQVTM, CDR2 ANQGSEA. This CDR3 is 15 amino acids long.

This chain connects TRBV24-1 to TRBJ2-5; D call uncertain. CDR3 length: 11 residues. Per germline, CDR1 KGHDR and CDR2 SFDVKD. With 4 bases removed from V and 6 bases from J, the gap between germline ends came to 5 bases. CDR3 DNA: TGTGCCACCAGTGAGTCCCAGACCCAGTACTTC. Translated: CATSESQTQYF.

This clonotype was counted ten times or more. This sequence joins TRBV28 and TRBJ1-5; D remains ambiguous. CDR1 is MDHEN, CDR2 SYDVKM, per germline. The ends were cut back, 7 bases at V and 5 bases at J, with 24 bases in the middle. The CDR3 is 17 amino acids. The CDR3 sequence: CASTAGGLLISHQPQHF. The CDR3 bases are TGTGCCAGCACCGCTGGCGGTCTTTTGATAAGTCATCAGCCCCAGCATTTT. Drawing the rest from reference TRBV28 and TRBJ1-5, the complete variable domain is DVKVTQSSRYLVKRTGEKVFLECVQDMDHENMFWYRQDPGLGLRLIYFSYDVKMKEKGDIPEGYSVSREKKERFSLILESASTNQTSMYLCASTAGGLLISHQPQHFGDGTRLSIL.

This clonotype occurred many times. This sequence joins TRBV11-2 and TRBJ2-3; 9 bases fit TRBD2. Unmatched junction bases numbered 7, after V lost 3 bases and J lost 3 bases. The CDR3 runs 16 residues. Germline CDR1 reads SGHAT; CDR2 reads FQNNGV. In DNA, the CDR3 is TGTGCCAGCAGCTTCATAGCGGGAGTTTGGACAGATACGCAGTATTTT. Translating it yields CASSFIAGVWTDTQYF. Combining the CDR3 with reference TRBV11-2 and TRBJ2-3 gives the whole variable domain EAGVAQSPRYKIIEKRQSVAFWCNPISGHATLYWYQQILGQGPKLLIQFQNNGVVDDSQLPKDRFSAERLKGVDSTLKIQPAKLEDSAVYLCASSFIAGVWTDTQYFGPGTRLTVL.

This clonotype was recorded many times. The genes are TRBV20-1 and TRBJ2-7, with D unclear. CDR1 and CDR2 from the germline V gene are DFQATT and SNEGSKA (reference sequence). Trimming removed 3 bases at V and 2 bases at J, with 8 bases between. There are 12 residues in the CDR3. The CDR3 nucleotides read TGCAGTGCTAGTTCAGCAACCTACGAGCAGTACTTC. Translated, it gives CSASSATYEQYF.

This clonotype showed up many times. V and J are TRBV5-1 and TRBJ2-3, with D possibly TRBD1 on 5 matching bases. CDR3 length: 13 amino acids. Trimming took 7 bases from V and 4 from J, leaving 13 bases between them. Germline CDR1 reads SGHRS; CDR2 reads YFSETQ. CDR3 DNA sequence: TGCGCCAGCCACAACGAAGGGGCAGATACGCAGTATTTT. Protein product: CASHNEGADTQYF.

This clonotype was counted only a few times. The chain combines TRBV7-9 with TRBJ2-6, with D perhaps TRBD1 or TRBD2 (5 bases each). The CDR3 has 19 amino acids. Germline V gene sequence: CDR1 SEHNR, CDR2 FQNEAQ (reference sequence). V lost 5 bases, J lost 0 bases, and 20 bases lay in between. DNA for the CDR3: TGTGCCAGCAGCCCCCGGCTACGAGGGGCGTTCTCTGGGGCCAACGTCCTGACTTTC. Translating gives CASSPRLRGAFSGANVLTF.

The CDR3 DNA follows: TGTGCCAGCAGTGGGGACAGTACCTATGGCTACACCTTC. This codes for CASSGDSTYGYTF. This chain connects TRBV6-1 to TRBJ1-2; 7 positions agree with TRBD1. Germline V gene lookup returns CDR1 MNHNS and CDR2 SASEGT. The CDR3 has 13 amino acids. The trim removed 4 bases at V and 4 bases at J, leaving 3 bases unmatched.

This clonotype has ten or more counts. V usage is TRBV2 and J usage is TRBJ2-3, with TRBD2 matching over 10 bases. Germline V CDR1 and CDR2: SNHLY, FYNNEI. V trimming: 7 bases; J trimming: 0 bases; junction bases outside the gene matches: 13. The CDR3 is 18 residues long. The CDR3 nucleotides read TGTGCCAGCAACTTCCTGGTAGCGGGAGGAACTAGCACAGATACGCAGTATTTT. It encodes CASNFLVAGGTSTDTQYF. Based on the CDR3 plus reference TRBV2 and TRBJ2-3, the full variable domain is EPEVTQTPSHQVTQMGQEVILRCVPISNHLYFYWYRQILGQKVEFLVSFYNNEISEKSEIFDDQFSVERPDGSNFTLKIRSTKLEDSAMYFCASNFLVAGGTSTDTQYFGPGTRLTVL.

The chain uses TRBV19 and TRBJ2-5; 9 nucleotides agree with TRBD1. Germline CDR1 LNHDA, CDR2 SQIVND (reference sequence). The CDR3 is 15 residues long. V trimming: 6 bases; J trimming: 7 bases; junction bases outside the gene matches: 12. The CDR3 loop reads CASSPVTGGLGTQYF. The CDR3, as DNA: TGTGCCAGTAGCCCTGTGACAGGGGGATTGGGGACCCAGTACTTC.

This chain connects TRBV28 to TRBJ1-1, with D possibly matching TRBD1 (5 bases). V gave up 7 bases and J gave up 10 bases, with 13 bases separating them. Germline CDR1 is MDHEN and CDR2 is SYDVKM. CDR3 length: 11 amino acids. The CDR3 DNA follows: TGTGCCAGCACCCTGGGGCCGGGAGCTTTCTTT. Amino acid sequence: CASTLGPGAFF.